This section outlines one T cell receptor beta chain sequence together with its context. Antigen: not known. These data come from a study of identifying expanded T cells in peripheral blood. The length of the CDR3 is 15 residues. V lost 2 bases, J lost 4 bases, and 12 bases lay in between. Germline V gives CDR1 LNHDA, CDR2 SQIVND (reference sequence). Study-wide findings and caveats: Two-week clone count variance significantly increased as total template count grew.

Libraries were prepared by immunoSEQ multiplex PCR; TCRdb keeps only in-frame clonotypes and omits some of them. The profile shows tens of thousands of clones, 85% to 90% of them singletons. The J gene is TRBJ2-1, the V gene TRBV19; maybe TRBD1 (6 bases). The sequence derives from a person aged 18 to 75 in good health. Sequencing was done on a sample of blood. CDR3 in DNA: TGTGCCAGTAGTATAAAGGACAGCCTGTACAATGAGCAGTTCTTC. It specifies CASSIKDSLYNEQFF.